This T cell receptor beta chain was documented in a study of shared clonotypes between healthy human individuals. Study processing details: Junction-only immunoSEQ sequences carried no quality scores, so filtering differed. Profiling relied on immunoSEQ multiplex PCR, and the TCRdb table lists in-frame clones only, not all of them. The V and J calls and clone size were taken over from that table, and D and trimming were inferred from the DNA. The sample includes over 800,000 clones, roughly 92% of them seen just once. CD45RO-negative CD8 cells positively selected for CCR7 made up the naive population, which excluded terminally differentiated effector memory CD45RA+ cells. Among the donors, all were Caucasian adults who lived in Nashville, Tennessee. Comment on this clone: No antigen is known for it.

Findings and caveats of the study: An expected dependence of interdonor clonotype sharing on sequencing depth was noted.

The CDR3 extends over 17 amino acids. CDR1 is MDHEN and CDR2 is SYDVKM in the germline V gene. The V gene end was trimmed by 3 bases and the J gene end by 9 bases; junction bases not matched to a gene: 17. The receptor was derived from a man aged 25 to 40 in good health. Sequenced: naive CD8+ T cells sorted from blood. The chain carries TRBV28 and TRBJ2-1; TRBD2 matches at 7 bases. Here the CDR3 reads CASSFSLVAGELLEQFF. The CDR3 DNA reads TGTGCCAGCAGTTTCTCCCTCGTGGCGGGAGAGCTGCTTGAGCAGTTCTTC.